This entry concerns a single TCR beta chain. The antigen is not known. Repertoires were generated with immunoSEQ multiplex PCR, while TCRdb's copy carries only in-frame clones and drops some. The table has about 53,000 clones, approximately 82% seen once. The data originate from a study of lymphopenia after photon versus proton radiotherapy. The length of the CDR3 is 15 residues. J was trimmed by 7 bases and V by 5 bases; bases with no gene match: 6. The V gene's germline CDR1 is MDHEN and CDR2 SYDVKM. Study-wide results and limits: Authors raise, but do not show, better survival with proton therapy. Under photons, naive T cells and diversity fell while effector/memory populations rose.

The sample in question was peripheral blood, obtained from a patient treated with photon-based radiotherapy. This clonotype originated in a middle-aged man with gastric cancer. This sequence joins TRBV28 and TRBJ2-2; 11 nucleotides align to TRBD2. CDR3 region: CASSLSGRANGELFF. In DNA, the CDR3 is TGTGCCAGCAGTCTTAGCGGGAGGGCGAACGGGGAGCTGTTTTTT.